These 30 T cell receptor beta chains came from one sample sequenced in a study of blood T cell repertoires in COVID-19. The repertoire was sequenced with immunoSEQ multiplex PCR; TCRdb's copy has only in-frame clones and lacks some. This sample yields some 380,000 clones, of which 80% to 90% are seen a single time; 1% to 1.5% belongs to the top ten. What was sequenced was PBMCs or T cells enriched from blood (not recorded which). These receptors were obtained from a man aged 30-40 years who had recovered from COVID-19.

The genes are TRBV10-3 and TRBJ1-1, with D maybe TRBD1 (6 bases). This CDR3 contains 15 residues. Trimming stripped 0 bases from V and 1 base from J, with 9 bases between. Germline CDR1 is ENHRY and CDR2 is SYGVKD. For the CDR3, the DNA is TGTGCCATCAGTGAGTCAGGACAGAAGAACACTGAAGCTTTCTTT. Amino acid sequence: CAISESGQKNTEAFF.

The chain uses TRBV24-1 and TRBJ2-1, with D uncertain. The CDR3 totals 11 residues. Per the germline V gene, CDR1 is KGHDR and CDR2 is SFDVKD. V dropped 7 bases and J dropped 3 bases, with 3 bases sitting between them. This CDR3 reads CATSNYNEQFF. CDR3 nucleotide sequence: TGTGCCACCAGCAACTACAATGAGCAGTTCTTC.

This clone was recorded a few times. The chain joins TRBV2 to TRBJ2-6, with D perhaps TRBD2 (5 bases). Trimming stripped 2 bases from V and 2 bases from J, with 10 bases between. Germline CDR1 reads SNHLY; CDR2 reads FYNNEI. This CDR3 region has 16 residues. For the CDR3, the DNA is TGTGCCAGCAGTGAAAACGGGGTGACTGGGGCCAACGTCCTGACTTTC. Protein sequence: CASSENGVTGANVLTF.

The chain combines TRBV6-1 with TRBJ2-1; 7 nucleotides match TRBD1. Germline lookup yields CDR1 MNHNS and CDR2 SASEGT. CDR3 length equals 17 residues. V was clipped by 4 bases and J by 7 bases; unmatched bases: 16. The CDR3: CASSGRVRDSTLNEQFF. In nucleotides, the CDR3 is TGTGCCAGCAGTGGCCGGGTCAGGGACAGTACCTTAAATGAGCAGTTCTTC.

The J gene is TRBJ1-5, the V gene TRBV12-3 or TRBV12-4; 7 bases agree with TRBD1. This CDR3 comprises 13 residues. The J segment lost 8 bases and the V segment lost 4 bases, leaving 5 bases of the junction unmatched. As DNA, the CDR3 is TGTGCCAGCAGTTCAGGGGGTGAGGAGCCCCAGCATTTT. Amino acids: CASSSGGEEPQHF.

The gene calls are TRBV6-5 and TRBJ1-2; a possible D gene is TRBD1 (6 bases). V dropped 2 bases and J dropped 6 bases, with 10 bases sitting between them. The CDR3 contains 13 residues. Looked up from germline, CDR1 is MNHEY and CDR2 is SVGAGI. The CDR3 coding sequence is TGTGCCAGCAGTTACCTAGGGGGAGATGGCTACACCTTC. The encoded protein is CASSYLGGDGYTF.

The chain uses TRBV20-1 and TRBJ1-1; D not certain. Trimming took 6 bases from V and 10 from J, leaving 15 bases between them. This CDR3 comprises 11 residues. Germline V gene lookup returns CDR1 DFQATT and CDR2 SNEGSKA (reference sequence). CDR3 region: CSAHGGERAFF. CDR3 coding DNA: TGCAGTGCCCACGGAGGAGAGCGAGCTTTCTTT.

The chain employs TRBV9 and TRBJ2-7; D is uncertain. The germline V gene encodes CDR1 SGDLS and CDR2 YYNGEE. The CDR3 totals 14 residues. The ends were cut back, 5 bases at V and 0 bases at J, with 12 bases in the middle. The chain's CDR3 is CASSRRPSSYEQYF. In DNA, the CDR3 is TGTGCCAGCAGTCGACGCCCTAGCTCCTACGAGCAGTACTTC.

The genes are TRBV7-2 and TRBJ2-3; 8 bases are shared with TRBD2. The V gene end was trimmed by 3 bases and the J gene end by 0 bases; junction bases not matched to a gene: 11. Germline V lookup: CDR1 SGHTA, CDR2 FQGNSA. This CDR3 is built from 18 residues. CDR3 nucleotides: TGTGCCAGCAGCTTGCGGGGGAATAGCGGGACAAGCACAGATACGCAGTATTTT. Translating gives CASSLRGNSGTSTDTQYF.

This clone was seen only a few times. The genes are TRBV7-9 and TRBJ2-1; TRBD2 agrees at 9 bases. Germline values: CDR1 SEHNR, CDR2 FQNEAQ (reference sequence). CDR3 length equals 14 residues. The junction had 8 bases not matched to a gene; V was cut back by 5 bases and J by 9 bases. The CDR3 here is CASSPASGDGEQFF. The CDR3 nucleotides are TGTGCCAGCAGCCCAGCTAGCGGGGACGGTGAGCAGTTCTTC. The whole variable domain, filled in from reference TRBV7-9 and TRBJ2-1, reads DTGVSQNPRHKITKRGQNVTFRCDPISEHNRLYWYRQTLGQGPEFLTYFQNEAQLEKSRLLSDRFSAERPKGSFSTLEIQRTEQGDSAMYLCASSPASGDGEQFFGPGTRLTVL.

This clone has only one observation. The gene calls are TRBV11-2 and TRBJ2-7, with 7 positions matching TRBD1. The CDR3 extends over 14 amino acids. CDR1 and CDR2 (germline): SGHAT, FQNNGV. V lost 7 bases to trimming and J lost 2 bases; unmatched junction nucleotides: 8. For the CDR3, the DNA is TGTGCCAGCAACAGACAGGGACAAACCTACGAGCAGTACTTC. Translating it yields CASNRQGQTYEQYF. Drawing the rest from reference TRBV11-2 and TRBJ2-7, the complete variable domain is EAGVAQSPRYKIIEKRQSVAFWCNPISGHATLYWYQQILGQGPKLLIQFQNNGVVDDSQLPKDRFSAERLKGVDSTLKIQPAKLEDSAVYLCASNRQGQTYEQYFGPGTRLTVT.

The V gene is TRBV6-5, the J gene TRBJ2-7; TRBD1 matches 8 bases. The V segment lost 8 bases and the J segment 5 bases; nucleotides outside the gene matches: 5. This CDR3 comprises 12 residues. The germline CDR1 and CDR2 sequences are MNHEY and SVGAGI. CDR3: CASLQGVHEQYF. CDR3 bases: TGTGCCAGCTTACAGGGGGTCCACGAGCAGTACTTC.

The rearrangement joins TRBV10-1 to TRBJ1-5; TRBD1 might be the D (6 bases). This CDR3 has 13 amino acids. Trimming took off 5 bases at V and 5 bases at J, with 10 bases between the two ends. Germline V gene lookup returns CDR1 WNHNN and CDR2 SYGVQD (reference sequence). CDR3 nucleotide sequence: TGCGCCAGCAGTCAGGGGCCGGATCAGCCCCAGCATTTT. This codes for CASSQGPDQPQHF.

This clone was counted once. The genes are TRBV4-1 and TRBJ2-7, with TRBD1 identical over 7 bases. Germline CDR1 MGHRA, CDR2 YSYEKL. The J segment lost 2 bases and the V segment lost 1 base, leaving 11 bases of the junction unmatched. The CDR3 is 17 amino acids. CDR3: CASSQARFPGTAYEQYF. CDR3 sequence (DNA): TGCGCCAGCAGCCAAGCTAGATTTCCCGGGACAGCCTACGAGCAGTACTTC.

The rearrangement uses TRBV2 and TRBJ2-1; 12 bases map to TRBD1. Germline values: CDR1 SNHLY, CDR2 FYNNEI. With 7 bases clipped from V and 6 bases from J, the junction kept 4 bases outside the gene matches. This CDR3 comprises 14 residues. The CDR3: CASTGTGGFNEQFF. The DNA of the CDR3 is TGTGCCAGCACCGGGACAGGGGGCTTCAATGAGCAGTTCTTC.

The chain has TRBV6-5 and TRBJ2-1, with D maybe TRBD1 (5 bases). V dropped 7 bases and J dropped 5 bases, with 9 bases sitting between them. The germline V gene has CDR1 MNHEY and CDR2 SVGAGI. CDR3 size: 12 residues. CDR3 amino acids: CASKRTNNEQFF. Here the CDR3 DNA reads TGTGCCAGCAAAAGGACAAACAATGAGCAGTTCTTC.

This rearrangement joins TRBV4-2 to TRBJ2-7; 8 nucleotides align to TRBD1. Germline CDR1 is LGHNA and CDR2 is YNFKEQ. The CDR3 has 16 residues. V lost 1 base, J lost 7 bases, and 12 bases stayed unmatched. In DNA, the CDR3 is TGTGCCAGCAGCCAAGCTTCCGGGACAGGCCCCTGGGAGCAGTACTTC. Amino acids: CASSQASGTGPWEQYF.

J is TRBJ2-7 and V is TRBV27; D not resolved. CDR3 length: 15 residues. V was pared by 3 bases and J by 3 bases, with 15 bases between. Germline CDR1 is MNHEY and CDR2 is SMNVEV (reference sequence). The CDR3 coding sequence is TGTGCCAGCAGTTTTAGTTGGAGATCTGACTACGAGCAGTACTTC. Translated, it gives CASSFSWRSDYEQYF.

V and J are TRBV9 and TRBJ2-3; the match to TRBD2 covers 7 bases. The V segment lost 0 bases and the J segment 0 bases; nucleotides outside the gene matches: 4. The CDR3 length is 16 residues. Looked up from germline, CDR1 is SGDLS and CDR2 is YYNGEE. The CDR3 DNA reads TGTGCCAGCAGCGTAGGTGCGGGGGAGAGCACAGATACGCAGTATTTT. It encodes CASSVGAGESTDTQYF. Full variable domain (missing parts from reference TRBV9 and TRBJ2-3): DSGVTQTPKHLITATGQRVTLRCSPRSGDLSVYWYQQSLDQGLQFLIQYYNGEERAKGNILERFSAQQFPDLHSELNLSSLELGDSALYFCASSVGAGESTDTQYFGPGTRLTVL.

This chain connects TRBV6-2 or TRBV6-3 to TRBJ2-3; 12 bases are a match to TRBD2. V lost 0 bases and J lost 1; bases outside the gene matches: 8. The CDR3 is 19 residues long. CDR1 and CDR2 (germline): MNHEY, SVGEGT. The CDR3 DNA sequence: TGTGCCAGCAGTTACTCGCCTAGCGGGGGGGCCAAGGGCACAGATACGCAGTATTTT. Translation gives CASSYSPSGGAKGTDTQYF.

The chain's CDR3 is CAWSGDRGQPQHF. DNA for the CDR3: TGTGCCTGGAGTGGGGACAGGGGTCAGCCCCAGCATTTT. The J gene is TRBJ1-5, the V gene TRBV30, with 10 bases matching TRBD1. Trimming took 1 base from V and 6 from J; bases not matched to a gene: 0. Germline V CDR1 and CDR2: GTSNPN, SVGIG (reference sequence). The CDR3 has 13 residues.

This chain uses TRBV27 with TRBJ2-7; TRBD1 matches 11 bases. Trimming cost V 5 bases and J 7 bases; bases outside gene matches: 7. Looked up from germline, CDR1 is MNHEY and CDR2 is SMNVEV (reference sequence). CDR3 length: 14 residues. DNA of the CDR3: TGTGCCAGCAGTACCGGACAGGGGGCCCGGGAGCAGTACTTC. Translation gives CASSTGQGAREQYF.

The V and J genes are TRBV4-1 and TRBJ1-6; 8 bases match TRBD1. Germline lookup yields CDR1 MGHRA and CDR2 YSYEKL. J lost 9 bases, V lost 0 bases, and 13 bases had no gene match. The CDR3 has 18 amino acids. The chain's CDR3 is CASSQDGVGQGIRSPLHF. The CDR3 DNA sequence: TGCGCCAGCAGCCAAGATGGGGTCGGACAGGGTATTCGTTCACCCCTCCACTTT.

V usage is TRBV6-5 and J usage is TRBJ2-2; 10 bases fit TRBD2. The CDR3 sequence is 14 residues long. Trimming removed 6 bases from V and 6 bases from J; junction bases left unmatched: 4. CDR1 is MNHEY and CDR2 is SVGAGI in the germline V gene. The CDR3, as DNA: TGTGCCAGCAGACCGGGACTAGCGCCCGGGGAGCTGTTTTTT. Its translation is CASRPGLAPGELFF.

This sequence joins TRBV6-5 and TRBJ1-2, with D uncertain. This CDR3 has 14 amino acids. Trimming cost V 4 bases and J 5 bases, with 14 bases left between them. Per the germline V gene, CDR1 is MNHEY and CDR2 is SVGAGI. CDR3 sequence reads: CASSFRREGYGYTF. The CDR3 region has the DNA TGTGCCAGCAGTTTTAGACGGGAGGGATATGGCTACACCTTC.

This chain links TRBV19 with TRBJ1-2; D is unclear. Germline assignment: CDR1 LNHDA and CDR2 SQIVND (reference sequence). V lost 4 bases and J 6 bases, leaving 12 bases between the germline ends. This CDR3 contains 13 residues. The CDR3 DNA sequence: TGTGCCAGTAGTAACTCCGGGGTCAATGGCTACACCTTC. Its protein product is CASSNSGVNGYTF.

The gene calls are TRBV7-9 and TRBJ1-2, with 7 bases fitting TRBD1. Germline CDR1 SEHNR, CDR2 FQNEAQ (reference sequence). With 5 bases clipped from V and 8 bases from J, the junction kept 8 bases outside the gene matches. This CDR3 contains 13 residues. CDR3 coding DNA: TGTGCCAGCAGCCTTAGGGGGCAGGAGGGCTACACCTTC. It yields the protein CASSLRGQEGYTF.

V gene TRBV6-5 combines with J gene TRBJ1-1, with a possible D match to TRBD1 (6 bases). V was shortened by 6 bases and J by 1 base, with 9 bases between the two germline ends. Per the germline V gene, CDR1 is MNHEY and CDR2 is SVGAGI. The CDR3 sequence is 13 residues long. The CDR3 protein is CASRLQGNTEAFF. CDR3 nucleotides: TGTGCCAGCAGGCTACAGGGGAACACTGAAGCTTTCTTT.

The rearrangement joins TRBV18 to TRBJ2-7, with D perhaps TRBD2 (6 bases). The V end lost 2 bases, the J end lost 3 bases, and 14 bases lay between the germline ends. Germline assignment: CDR1 KGHSH and CDR2 LQKENI. The CDR3 totals 15 residues. CDR3 protein: CASSPSILTSYEQYF. In DNA, the CDR3 is TGTGCCAGCTCACCATCGATCCTGACTAGCTACGAGCAGTACTTC.

The V and J genes are TRBV4-1 and TRBJ1-6; 10 bases line up with TRBD1. V lost 3 bases to trimming and J lost 5 bases; unmatched junction nucleotides: 1. This CDR3 has 15 residues. Germline V gene lookup returns CDR1 MGHRA and CDR2 YSYEKL. The CDR3 DNA reads as TGCGCCAGCAGCCAGGGGACAGGGGATAATTCACCCCTCCACTTT. Amino acids: CASSQGTGDNSPLHF.